This T cell receptor beta chain was identified during a study of OX40 agonist ivuxolimab in advanced cancers. In germline, CDR1 is LGHNA, CDR2 YNFKEQ. The V gene lost 0 bases and the J gene lost 5 bases, with 6 bases spanning the gap. The CDR3 covers 13 residues. Some clones are missing from TCRdb's copy, which holds only in-frame ones; the method was immunoSEQ multiplex PCR. This sample has about 100,000 clones, with approximately 90% found just once. About this clone itself: Other DNA sequences from this sample encode an identical CDR3 as well.

The genes are TRBV4-2 and TRBJ2-3; TRBD2 might be the D (5 bases). This sequence originates from an adult with an advanced solid tumor such as melanoma, head and neck, liver or kidney cancer. Here the sequenced sample was CD4+ or CD8+ T cells sorted from blood, taken in a trial of the OX40 agonist ivuxolimab. The CDR3 region is CASSQEGRDTQYF. CDR3 coding DNA: TGTGCCAGCAGCCAAGAGGGGAGAGATACGCAGTATTTT.